These 25 T cell receptor beta chains were sequenced from one sample in a study of blood T cells in healthy people across ages. The authors ran a second PCR of 7 to 11 cycles using a sample-barcoded 5' primer and a J-beta primer mix. TCRdb redid the calling of the 5' RACE reads with MiXCR, one entry per CDR3 protein. The repertoire consists of about 1.4 million distinct CDR3 sequences, with roughly 60% occurring once and the leading ten covering roughly 6.3%. Input material: blood. The receptors were sampled from a man aged 18 to 30 in good health.

This chain joins TRBV2 and TRBJ2-5, with unresolved D. The V end lost 6 bases, the J end lost 0 bases, and 14 bases lay between the germline ends. Germline V gives CDR1 SNHLY, CDR2 FYNNEI. The CDR3 runs to 15 residues. CDR3 residues: CASRNPPANQETQYF. The DNA of the CDR3 is TGTGCCAGCAGGAACCCACCGGCCAACCAAGAGACCCAGTACTTC.

The V call is TRBV5-1, the J call TRBJ2-7; 7 positions agree with TRBD2. The V gene end was trimmed by 4 bases and the J gene end by 3 bases; junction bases not matched to a gene: 7. This CDR3 is 14 amino acids long. Per germline, CDR1 SGHRS and CDR2 YFSETQ. CDR3 protein: CASSPRLAVYEQYF. The CDR3 DNA sequence: TGCGCCAGCAGCCCCCGTCTAGCGGTCTACGAGCAGTACTTC.

This chain links TRBV10-3 with TRBJ2-7; no clear D gene. The germline V gene encodes CDR1 ENHRY and CDR2 SYGVKD. The CDR3 loop spans 14 amino acids. V lost 0 bases and J 3 bases, leaving 9 bases between the germline ends. The CDR3 DNA reads as TGTGCCATCAGTGAGTCAGTCGGATACTACGAGCAGTACTTC. Translating it yields CAISESVGYYEQYF.

This clonotype was detected a few times. The rearrangement links TRBV7-2 to TRBJ2-5; D perhaps matches TRBD1 (6 bases). This CDR3 is 15 amino acids long. In germline, CDR1 is SGHTA, CDR2 FQGNSA. V lost 4 bases to trimming and J lost 5 bases, with 17 bases between them. Written as DNA, the CDR3 is TGTGCCAGCAGCTACAAGGGGGACGCCCAGGAGACCCAGTACTTC. Encoded protein: CASSYKGDAQETQYF.

The chain combines TRBV6-4 with TRBJ2-2; D is uncertain. CDR3 length: 15 residues. V was shortened by 0 bases and J by 1 base, with 6 bases between the two germline ends. The germline gives CDR1 MRHNA, CDR2 SNTAGT. The CDR3 reads CASSDSPGNTGELFF. In DNA form, the CDR3 reads TGTGCCAGCAGTGACTCTCCGGGGAACACCGGGGAGCTGTTTTTT.

Written as DNA, the CDR3 is TGCGCCAGCAGCCAAGTGGCGGGATCCGGAGATTACGAGCAGTACTTC. Translation gives CASSQVAGSGDYEQYF. This chain uses TRBV4-1 with TRBJ2-7; the D gene is possibly TRBD2 (6 bases). The CDR3 consists of 16 residues. Germline V CDR1 and CDR2: MGHRA, YSYEKL. The ends were cut back, 1 base at V and 4 bases at J, with 17 bases in the middle.

CDR3 region: CASSQAHPVRPGYTF. The CDR3 region has the DNA TGTGCCAGCAGCCAAGCCCACCCCGTCCGGCCTGGCTACACCTTC. V is TRBV3-1 and J is TRBJ1-2; D remains ambiguous. Trimming took 1 base from V and 7 from J, leaving 16 bases between them. This CDR3 contains 15 residues. Per the germline V gene, CDR1 is LGHDT and CDR2 is YNNKEL (reference sequence).

V gene TRBV4-1 combines with J gene TRBJ1-1; D is ambiguous. Germline V lookup: CDR1 MGHRA, CDR2 YSYEKL. With 5 bases removed from V and 8 bases from J, the gap between germline ends came to 12 bases. The CDR3 extends over 12 amino acids. For the CDR3, the DNA is TGCGCCAGCAGCTTGGACGGCAGAGAAGCTTTCTTT. Translated: CASSLDGREAFF.

J is TRBJ2-7 and V is TRBV2; 10 bases line up with TRBD1. This CDR3 comprises 15 residues. Germline V gives CDR1 SNHLY, CDR2 FYNNEI. V shed 6 bases and J 1 base; nucleotides not matched to a gene: 6. CDR3 amino acids: CASRAWTGGSYEQYF. The DNA for the CDR3 is TGTGCCAGCAGGGCCTGGACAGGGGGATCCTACGAGCAGTACTTC.

This clonotype appeared a few times. The chain employs TRBV7-9 and TRBJ2-5; the match to TRBD1 covers 9 bases. The DNA end lines up better with TRBJ2-7; the J call may be wrong. Per the germline V gene, CDR1 is SEHNR and CDR2 is FQNEAQ (reference sequence). The CDR3 totals 16 residues. The DNA for the CDR3 is TGTGCCAGCAGCCGAATATCGACAGGGGGTCCCTACGAGCAGTACTTC. Encoded protein: CASSRISTGGPYEQYF.

V usage is TRBV20-1 and J usage is TRBJ2-7; no definite D call. The CDR3 runs 14 residues. Germline values: CDR1 DFQATT, CDR2 SNEGSKA (reference sequence). V lost 5 bases, J lost 2 bases, and 16 bases lay in between. CDR3 bases: TGCAGTGCTTTACCGGGTCCCACTACCTACGAGCAGTACTTC. Residues: CSALPGPTTYEQYF.

The CDR3 here is CSVALAGWGETQYF. The CDR3 region has the DNA TGCAGCGTTGCACTAGCGGGATGGGGAGAGACCCAGTACTTC. The rearrangement uses TRBV29-1 and TRBJ2-5; 10 bases align to TRBD2. CDR1 SQVTM and CDR2 ANQGSEA come from the germline V gene. The V segment lost 4 bases and the J segment 4 bases; nucleotides outside the gene matches: 6. The CDR3 has 14 amino acids. The full variable domain, its missing parts supplied by reference TRBV29-1 and TRBJ2-5, is SAVISQKPSRDICQRGTSLTIQCQVDSQVTMMFWYRQQPGQSLTLIATANQGSEATYESGFVIDKFPISRPNLTFSTLTVSNMSPEDSSIYLCSVALAGWGETQYFGPGTRLLVL.

This clonotype has just a few counts. The chain couples TRBV2 to TRBJ1-6; perhaps TRBD1 as D (5 bases). Germline CDR1 and CDR2: SNHLY and FYNNEI. The CDR3 covers 18 residues. The ends were cut back, 3 bases at V and 2 bases at J, with 17 bases in the middle. The CDR3 nucleotides are TGTGCCAGCAGTGACAAAAGTACCGGACACACCTATAATTCACCCCTCCACTTT. Its translation is CASSDKSTGHTYNSPLHF.

This clonotype was counted many times. The chain couples TRBV29-1 to TRBJ2-5; tentative D call: TRBD2 (5 bases). The CDR3 runs 14 residues. V gave up 6 bases and J gave up 5 bases, with 19 bases separating them. Germline CDR1 reads SQVTM; CDR2 reads ANQGSEA. This CDR3 reads CSVKQRLVGETQYF. The CDR3 bases are TGCAGCGTAAAACAGCGGCTAGTAGGGGAGACCCAGTACTTC. The whole variable domain, remainder taken from reference TRBV29-1 and TRBJ2-5, is SAVISQKPSRDICQRGTSLTIQCQVDSQVTMMFWYRQQPGQSLTLIATANQGSEATYESGFVIDKFPISRPNLTFSTLTVSNMSPEDSSIYLCSVKQRLVGETQYFGPGTRLLVL.

This chain connects TRBV6-1 to TRBJ1-5; the D gene is possibly TRBD1 (5 bases). CDR3 length equals 14 residues. Per the germline V gene, CDR1 is MNHNS and CDR2 is SASEGT. V was pared by 2 bases and J by 7 bases, with 12 bases between. The CDR3 nucleotides read TGTGCCAGCAGTGAAAATCTCGGGGCCCAGCCCCAGCATTTT. It is translated as CASSENLGAQPQHF.

The gene calls are TRBV7-8 and TRBJ2-1; D is perhaps TRBD2 (6 bases). The CDR3 has 15 amino acids. Trimming removed 4 bases at V and 7 bases at J, with 17 bases between. Germline loops: CDR1 SGHVS, CDR2 FQNEAQ. The CDR3 region has the DNA TGTGCCAGCAGCTCCGAGGGAAGGGCGGGGAATGAGCAGTTCTTC. Translation gives CASSSEGRAGNEQFF.

The table lists this clonotype with a count of one. J is TRBJ2-7 and V is TRBV10-3, with D tentatively TRBD1 (5 bases). CDR3 length: 13 amino acids. CDR1 and CDR2 (germline): ENHRY, SYGVKD. V lost 4 bases and J 7 bases, leaving 14 bases between the germline ends. The CDR3 loop reads CAISADSYNEQYF. DNA for the CDR3: TGTGCCATCAGTGCCGACAGCTACAATGAGCAGTACTTC.

The J gene is TRBJ2-1, the V gene TRBV7-2; 11 nucleotides agree with TRBD2. The CDR3 is made up of 16 amino acids. Germline CDR1 SGHTA, CDR2 FQGNSA. J lost 7 bases, V lost 5 bases, and 10 bases had no gene match. The CDR3: CASSVVWTSGQNEQFF. The CDR3 coding sequence is TGTGCCAGCAGCGTAGTGTGGACTAGCGGGCAAAATGAGCAGTTCTTC.

This clonotype was picked up a small number of times. The J gene is TRBJ2-3, the V gene TRBV20-1, with 7 bases fitting TRBD1. Germline V gene sequence: CDR1 DFQATT, CDR2 SNEGSKA (reference sequence). This CDR3 is built from 16 residues. The V gene end was trimmed by 0 bases and the J gene end by 0 bases; junction bases not matched to a gene: 6. This CDR3 reads CSARDRDSLSTDTQYF. The CDR3 DNA is TGCAGTGCTAGAGATCGGGACAGCCTTAGCACAGATACGCAGTATTTT.

There are a few counts of this clonotype. The rearrangement joins TRBV2 to TRBJ1-4; a possible D gene is TRBD1 (6 bases). V lost 10 bases and J 4 bases, leaving 16 bases between the germline ends. The CDR3 runs to 14 residues. Germline CDR1 is SNHLY and CDR2 is FYNNEI. CDR3 sequence: CATDPWGLNEKLFF. CDR3 DNA: TGTGCCACCGACCCTTGGGGGCTTAATGAAAAACTGTTTTTT.

The genes are TRBV6-5 and TRBJ2-4, with D possibly matching TRBD2 (7 bases). The J call may be mistaken, given a closer DNA end match to TRBJ2-7. CDR1 and CDR2 from the germline V gene are MNHEY and SVGAGI. CDR3 length: 14 amino acids. The CDR3 here is CASKRGAQSHEQYF. CDR3 in DNA: TGTGCCAGCAAACGGGGGGCACAGAGCCACGAGCAGTACTTC.

The rearrangement uses TRBV14 and TRBJ1-2; weak D call: TRBD1 (6 bases). CDR3 length: 12 amino acids. V lost 4 bases to trimming and J lost 8 bases, with 11 bases between them. Germline CDR1 SGHDN, CDR2 FVKESK. CDR3 DNA: TGTGCCAGCAGCCCCACAGGGACCGGCTACACCTTC. It specifies CASSPTGTGYTF.

The V gene is TRBV4-3, the J gene TRBJ2-1; the match to TRBD1 covers 7 bases. Germline loops: CDR1 LGHNA, CDR2 YSLEER. The CDR3 runs to 12 residues. V shed 8 bases, J shed 7 bases, and the junction held 5 bases outside the gene matches. CDR3 bases: TGCGCCAGCGGCGAACAGGGGAATGAGCAGTTCTTC. Translated, it gives CASGEQGNEQFF.

The chain joins TRBV4-3 to TRBJ2-5; TRBD1 matches at 9 bases. This CDR3 is 16 amino acids long. CDR1 and CDR2 (germline): LGHNA, YSLEER. The J segment lost 11 bases and the V segment lost 3 bases, leaving 16 bases of the junction unmatched. CDR3 in DNA: TGCGCCAGCAGCCATATCCCCGGGACAGGGTACAATGAGCAGTACTTC. Translation gives CASSHIPGTGYNEQYF.

The chain is built from TRBV20-1 and TRBJ1-5; TRBD1 matches 7 bases. J was trimmed by 5 bases and V by 0 bases; bases with no gene match: 4. CDR1 is DFQATT and CDR2 is SNEGSKA in the germline V gene (reference sequence). The CDR3 sequence is 14 residues long. The CDR3 DNA sequence: TGCAGTGCTAGAGATTACACAGGGGATCAGCCCCAGCATTTT. Its translation is CSARDYTGDQPQHF.